The 32 T cell receptor beta chains below were found in one sample sequenced in a study of CD8 T cells in ankylosing spondylitis. Antigens of these TCRs are unknown. MiXCR was run by TCRdb on the 5' RACE reads, yielding one entry per CDR3 protein. The sample records 470,000 or so distinct CDR3 sequences, around 26% being singletons. Findings and limits, study-wide: Within ankylosing spondylitis blood, a TCR beta motif made up of roughly eight highly homologous variants appeared to be characteristic.

Sequenced material: blood, either unsorted or a sorted T cell fraction (not recorded which). The receptors come from a male donor with ankylosing spondylitis.

This clonotype was detected only a few times. The rearrangement uses TRBV24-1 and TRBJ2-1; 7 bases line up with TRBD2. Per germline, CDR1 KGHDR and CDR2 SFDVKD. V trimming: 3 bases; J trimming: 0 bases; junction bases outside the gene matches: 7. The CDR3 covers 17 residues. In nucleotides, the CDR3 is TGTGCCACCAGTGATCCCAGAGCGGGACCCTCCTACAATGAGCAGTTCTTC. Residues: CATSDPRAGPSYNEQFF.

This clonotype was seen only a few times. This chain uses TRBV12-3 or TRBV12-4 with TRBJ1-4; D possibly corresponds to TRBD1 (6 bases). The CDR3 loop spans 16 amino acids. The V gene lost 6 bases and the J gene lost 0 bases, with 14 bases spanning the gap. Here the CDR3 reads CASSLTGLATNEKLFF. The CDR3 coding sequence is TGTGCCAGCAGCCTTACAGGGCTTGCAACTAATGAAAAACTGTTTTTT.

This chain connects TRBV11-2 to TRBJ2-7; 7 nucleotides align to TRBD1. The germline CDR1 and CDR2 sequences are SGHAT and FQNNGV. V trimming: 4 bases; J trimming: 2 bases; junction bases outside the gene matches: 8. There are 15 residues in the CDR3. The CDR3 sequence: CASSSLQGTAYEQYF. Here the CDR3 DNA reads TGTGCCAGCAGCTCCCTACAGGGGACGGCCTACGAGCAGTACTTC.

The V and J genes are TRBV27 and TRBJ2-1, with TRBD2 matching 9 bases. Per germline, CDR1 MNHEY and CDR2 SMNVEV (reference sequence). V lost 6 bases and J lost 7; bases outside the gene matches: 10. The CDR3 spans 15 residues. For the CDR3, the DNA is TGTGCCAGCAGGCATATAGCGGGAGTGTTGAATGAGCAGTTCTTC. Translating it yields CASRHIAGVLNEQFF.

The chain couples TRBV20-1 to TRBJ1-5, with a tentative D call TRBD1 (6 bases). Per the germline V gene, CDR1 is DFQATT and CDR2 is SNEGSKA (reference sequence). The CDR3 consists of 15 residues. Between the trimmed V and J ends, which lost 1 base and 2 bases, there was a span of 12 bases. The CDR3 sequence is CSARGGGSGNQPQHF. CDR3 sequence (DNA): TGCAGTGCTAGAGGGGGGGGCTCAGGCAATCAGCCCCAGCATTTT.

The J gene is TRBJ2-3, the V gene TRBV20-1; maybe TRBD2 (5 bases). Germline V gene sequence: CDR1 DFQATT, CDR2 SNEGSKA (reference sequence). V was shortened by 6 bases and J by 3 bases, with 19 bases between the two germline ends. There are 15 residues in the CDR3. CDR3 in amino acids: CSAGEARTQTDTQYF. The CDR3 coding sequence is TGCAGTGCCGGAGAGGCTAGGACTCAGACAGATACGCAGTATTTT.

The V gene is TRBV5-1, the J gene TRBJ2-3; the D gene is possibly TRBD2 (5 bases). The ends were cut back, 0 bases at V and 1 base at J, with 15 bases in the middle. This CDR3 spans 17 amino acids. Germline assignment: CDR1 SGHRS and CDR2 YFSETQ. As DNA, the CDR3 is TGCGCCAGCAGCTTGGCTCTATCCGGGATCGGCACAGATACGCAGTATTTT. Protein sequence: CASSLALSGIGTDTQYF. Together with reference TRBV5-1 and TRBJ2-3, the CDR3 gives the full variable domain: KAGVTQTPRYLIKTRGQQVTLSCSPISGHRSVSWYQQTPGQGLQFLFEYFSETQRNKGNFPGRFSGRQFSNSRSEMNVSTLELGDSALYLCASSLALSGIGTDTQYFGPGTRLTVL.

The V gene is TRBV29-1, the J gene TRBJ1-1, with D hard to call. The CDR3 length is 10 residues. Trimming removed 7 bases from V and 4 bases from J, with 7 bases in between. CDR1 and CDR2 (germline): SQVTM, ANQGSEA. Here the CDR3 DNA reads TGCAGCGGAACTACCACTGAAGCTTTCTTT. Translating gives CSGTTTEAFF.

This rearrangement joins TRBV18 to TRBJ2-2; D gene unclear. CDR1 and CDR2 (germline): KGHSH, LQKENI. There are 14 residues in the CDR3. The germline V and J ends were trimmed by 5 bases and 8 bases, with 15 bases remaining between them. The CDR3 DNA reads as TGTGCCAGCTCATCTAGGAATACCGATGGGGAGCTGTTTTTT. This translates into CASSSRNTDGELFF.

This chain uses TRBV5-1 with TRBJ2-1; no clear D. CDR3 size: 14 residues. Germline CDR1 is SGHRS and CDR2 is YFSETQ. Trimming removed 0 bases from V and 4 bases from J, with 8 bases in between. The chain's CDR3 is CASSLADEYNEQFF. As DNA, the CDR3 is TGCGCCAGCAGCTTGGCTGACGAATACAATGAGCAGTTCTTC.

This clonotype has a single count. The chain combines TRBV10-3 with TRBJ1-4; D gene uncertain. This CDR3 is built from 13 residues. Germline CDR1 and CDR2: ENHRY and SYGVKD. Between the trimmed V and J ends, which lost 4 bases and 8 bases, there was a span of 11 bases. CDR3 protein: CAISGDKGEKLFF. CDR3 nucleotides: TGTGCCATCAGTGGAGATAAAGGAGAAAAACTGTTTTTT.

The chain combines TRBV7-9 with TRBJ2-2, with D uncertain. Germline V gene data show CDR1 as SEHNR and CDR2 as FQNEAQ (reference sequence). Trimming stripped 2 bases from V and 9 bases from J, with 10 bases between. The CDR3 has 13 residues. CDR3 sequence: CASSLSGRRELFF. As DNA, the CDR3 is TGTGCCAGCAGCTTATCCGGGCGCAGGGAGCTGTTTTTT.

The chain employs TRBV24-1 and TRBJ1-1; the D is unclear. This CDR3 region has 13 residues. The V and J ends lost 9 bases and 2 bases respectively, with 12 bases between them. Germline V gene lookup returns CDR1 KGHDR and CDR2 SFDVKD. DNA for the CDR3: TGTGCCACCGAGGACGGAGAAAACACTGAAGCTTTCTTT. Its translation: CATEDGENTEAFF.

This clonotype was found once. The chain links TRBV6-1 to TRBJ1-5, with D maybe TRBD1 (5 bases). The V end lost 6 bases, the J end lost 1 base, and 10 bases lay between the germline ends. The CDR3 is 14 residues long. Germline loops: CDR1 MNHNS, CDR2 SASEGT. This CDR3 is CASRGGTSNQPQHF. The CDR3 DNA reads TGTGCCAGCAGGGGGGGGACCAGCAATCAGCCCCAGCATTTT.

This chain uses TRBV28 with TRBJ2-7; tentatively, D is TRBD1 or TRBD2 (5 bases each). The CDR3 length is 14 residues. The V gene lost 5 bases and the J gene lost 0 bases, with 11 bases spanning the gap. CDR1 and CDR2 from the germline V gene are MDHEN and SYDVKM. CDR3 residues: CASSILGDSYEQYF. Written as DNA, the CDR3 is TGTGCCAGCAGTATCCTGGGGGACTCCTACGAGCAGTACTTC.

This clonotype was counted many times. The rearrangement joins TRBV5-1 to TRBJ2-3, with 9 bases that match TRBD2. CDR1 is SGHRS and CDR2 is YFSETQ in the germline V gene. Germline trimming cut 2 bases from V and 0 bases from J; bases unmatched to any gene: 1. CDR3 length: 15 amino acids. The CDR3 region is CASSFTSGSTDTQYF. The CDR3 bases are TGCGCCAGCAGCTTTACTAGCGGGAGCACAGATACGCAGTATTTT. Looking up the rest from reference TRBV5-1 and TRBJ2-3 gives the full variable domain: KAGVTQTPRYLIKTRGQQVTLSCSPISGHRSVSWYQQTPGQGLQFLFEYFSETQRNKGNFPGRFSGRQFSNSRSEMNVSTLELGDSALYLCASSFTSGSTDTQYFGPGTRLTVL.

This clonotype was found a few times. The chain joins TRBV11-2 to TRBJ2-2; D remains ambiguous. The CDR3 extends over 13 amino acids. Germline assignment: CDR1 SGHAT and CDR2 FQNNGV. V was pared by 1 base and J by 5 bases, with 5 bases between. The CDR3 DNA sequence: TGTGCCAGCAGCTTAGTGGCAACCGGGGAGCTGTTTTTT. Its translation is CASSLVATGELFF. The full variable domain, rest sourced from reference TRBV11-2 and TRBJ2-2, is EAGVAQSPRYKIIEKRQSVAFWCNPISGHATLYWYQQILGQGPKLLIQFQNNGVVDDSQLPKDRFSAERLKGVDSTLKIQPAKLEDSAVYLCASSLVATGELFFGEGSRLTVL.

This clonotype turned up a few times. CDR3: CSAKDRVANTIYF. In DNA form, the CDR3 reads TGCAGTGCTAAAGACAGGGTGGCAAACACCATATATTTT. The chain has TRBV20-1 and TRBJ1-3, with 7 bases matching TRBD1. This CDR3 is 13 amino acids long. The germline CDR1 and CDR2 sequences are DFQATT and SNEGSKA (reference sequence). J was trimmed by 6 bases and V by 4 bases; bases with no gene match: 6.

This clonotype was found once. The CDR3 bases are TGTGCCAGCAGTTTAGGCCGCCTGACACAGTACTTC. It translates to CASSLGRLTQYF. The rearrangement uses TRBV12-3 or TRBV12-4 and TRBJ2-4; D unclear. V lost 1 base and J 13 bases, leaving 11 bases between the germline ends. The CDR3 spans 12 residues.

The chain has TRBV12-3 or TRBV12-4 and TRBJ1-1; D perhaps matches TRBD1 (6 bases). CDR3 length: 13 residues. V lost 6 bases, J lost 10 bases, and 18 bases lay in between. The CDR3 nucleotides read TGTGCCAGCAGCCCTCAGGCCGGGGGCAGAGCTTTCTTT. Encoded protein: CASSPQAGGRAFF.

J is TRBJ2-1 and V is TRBV14; D not resolved. CDR3 length: 16 amino acids. The V end lost 4 bases, the J end lost 3 bases, and 16 bases lay between the germline ends. Per the germline V gene, CDR1 is SGHDN and CDR2 is FVKESK. The CDR3: CASSPPGQLSYNEQFF. The DNA of the CDR3 is TGTGCCAGCAGCCCGCCAGGCCAACTAAGCTACAATGAGCAGTTCTTC.

This clonotype was observed a few times. The chain recombines TRBV7-2 with TRBJ1-2; D might be TRBD1 (5 bases). Germline V lookup: CDR1 SGHTA, CDR2 FQGNSA. Trimming took off 5 bases at V and 4 bases at J, with 23 bases between the two ends. CDR3 length: 17 residues. For the CDR3, the DNA is TGTGCCAGCAGCGCTGAGCCCGGGACTACTCCCACCTATGGCTACACCTTC. Its protein is CASSAEPGTTPTYGYTF.

V usage is TRBV5-4 and J usage is TRBJ2-1; TRBD2 agrees at 7 bases. CDR3 length equals 15 residues. V was clipped by 5 bases and J by 6 bases; unmatched bases: 11. CDR1 is SGHNT, CDR2 YYREEE, per germline (reference sequence). The CDR3 protein is CASRAGASGGNEQFF. CDR3 in DNA: TGTGCCAGCAGAGCAGGAGCTAGCGGAGGCAATGAGCAGTTCTTC. The entire variable domain, with the rest obtained from reference TRBV5-4 and TRBJ2-1, is as follows: ETGVTQSPTHLIKTRGQQVTLRCSSQSGHNTVSWYQQALGQGPQFIFQYYREEENGRGNFPPRFSGLQFPNYSSELNVNALELDDSALYLCASRAGASGGNEQFFGPGTRLTVL.

This clonotype was detected a few times. The V gene is TRBV5-1, the J gene TRBJ1-3; D perhaps matches TRBD1 (6 bases). This CDR3 has 15 amino acids. The ends were cut back, 4 bases at V and 7 bases at J, with 18 bases in the middle. Germline values: CDR1 SGHRS, CDR2 YFSETQ. The CDR3 region is CASSPQATQGNTIYF. CDR3 nucleotide sequence: TGCGCCAGCAGCCCTCAAGCGACCCAGGGGAACACCATATATTTT.

This clonotype occurred a few times. The chain has TRBV7-9 and TRBJ2-6, with 7 bases that match TRBD2. The CDR3 is 17 residues long. Germline loops: CDR1 SEHNR, CDR2 FQNEAQ (reference sequence). With 3 bases clipped from V and 0 bases from J, the junction kept 5 bases outside the gene matches. CDR3 coding DNA: TGTGCCAGCAGCTTTAAGCGGGGTATCTCTGGGGCCAACGTCCTGACTTTC. Translated, it gives CASSFKRGISGANVLTF.

The chain combines TRBV7-9 with TRBJ1-1; TRBD1 aligns across 8 bases. V gave up 4 bases and J gave up 10 bases; unmatched junction bases: 8. The V gene's germline CDR1 is SEHNR and CDR2 FQNEAQ (reference sequence). The CDR3 spans 13 residues. This CDR3 reads CASSSTGAQGAFF. The CDR3 DNA sequence: TGTGCCAGCAGCTCGACAGGGGCTCAGGGAGCTTTCTTT. The variable domain in full, completed from reference TRBV7-9 and TRBJ1-1, reads DTGVSQNPRHKITKRGQNVTFRCDPISEHNRLYWYRQTLGQGPEFLTYFQNEAQLEKSRLLSDRFSAERPKGSFSTLEIQRTEQGDSAMYLCASSSTGAQGAFFGQGTRLTVV.

V gene TRBV20-1 combines with J gene TRBJ2-7, with D maybe TRBD2 (6 bases). This CDR3 is 16 amino acids long. Germline loops: CDR1 DFQATT, CDR2 SNEGSKA (reference sequence). The V gene lost 3 bases and the J gene lost 0 bases, with 18 bases spanning the gap. The CDR3 bases are TGCAGTGCTAGCCCCAGACTAGTTTCGCACTCCTACGAGCAGTACTTC. Its translation: CSASPRLVSHSYEQYF.

The rearrangement links TRBV5-5 to TRBJ2-7; D is possibly TRBD2 (6 bases). V was pared by 3 bases and J by 2 bases, with 15 bases between. Germline V CDR1 and CDR2: SGHKS, YYEKEE (reference sequence). This CDR3 has 15 amino acids. CDR3 DNA: TGTGCCAGCAGCTGGGGGGTTACGGGGGCCTACGAGCAGTACGTC. Protein sequence: CASSWGVTGAYEQYV.

In this sample, this clonotype turned up a few times. This chain uses TRBV3-1 with TRBJ1-2; TRBD1 matches 11 bases. Per germline, CDR1 LGHDT and CDR2 YNNKEL (reference sequence). The CDR3 length is 16 residues. V lost 3 bases, J lost 6 bases, and 9 bases stayed unmatched. CDR3 protein: CASSHHRDRGFHGYTF. The CDR3 coding sequence is TGTGCCAGCAGCCATCACCGGGACAGGGGGTTCCATGGCTACACCTTC.

The V call is TRBV14, the J call TRBJ1-4; D unclear. The CDR3 contains 16 residues. Trimming cost V 1 base and J 5 bases, with 14 bases left between them. In germline, CDR1 is SGHDN, CDR2 FVKESK. The CDR3 DNA reads TGTGCCAGCAGCCAAGGAGTGGTCAAAGGGAATGAAAAACTGTTTTTT. Protein sequence: CASSQGVVKGNEKLFF.

In DNA form, the CDR3 reads TGTGCCAGCAGCACCCGACTAGCGGGAGTCCACGAGCAGTACTTC. This gives the protein CASSTRLAGVHEQYF. This sequence joins TRBV11-2 and TRBJ2-7, with 12 bases identical to TRBD2. Trimming took 5 bases from V and 5 from J; bases not matched to a gene: 7. The CDR3 loop spans 15 amino acids. The germline CDR1 and CDR2 sequences are SGHAT and FQNNGV.

J is TRBJ2-1 and V is TRBV3-1; D not resolved. Trimming pared 1 base from V and 10 bases from J, leaving 8 bases between. CDR1 is LGHDT, CDR2 YNNKEL, per germline (reference sequence). The CDR3 sequence is 12 residues long. CDR3 sequence: CASSQAAREQFF. CDR3 sequence (DNA): TGTGCCAGCAGCCAAGCCGCCCGGGAGCAGTTCTTC.